What follows are 19 T cell receptor beta chains derived from one specimen sequenced in a study of T-cell reconstitution after alpha-beta-depleted transplantation in children. Unique molecular identifiers were incorporated when the TCRbeta library was constructed. From the PCR reads, TCRdb called clonotypes with MiXCR, one entry per CDR3 protein. This sample has about 580,000 distinct CDR3 sequences; 20% to 25% occur once, and the top ten carry around an eighth. The sequences come from PBMCs, mostly from graft donor cells, collected 360 days after TCRalphabeta/CD19-depleted stem cell transplant. These receptor sequences come from a boy in the first two years of life who had a stem cell transplant for acute myeloid leukemia, so the T cells may come from the graft donor.

V gene TRBV20-1 combines with J gene TRBJ2-7; D is unclear. This CDR3 contains 14 residues. V shed 2 bases and J shed 4 bases, with 15 bases lying between them. The germline gives CDR1 DFQATT, CDR2 SNEGSKA (reference sequence). The CDR3 nucleotides are TGCAGTGCTAGAAGGGCAGAAACTGGGTACGAGCAGTACGTC. Its translation is CSARRAETGYEQYV.

The chain carries TRBV4-2 and TRBJ1-5; D unclear. Trimming pared 4 bases from V and 2 bases from J, leaving 15 bases between. Germline-derived CDR1 and CDR2 are LGHNA and YNFKEQ. The CDR3 has 16 amino acids. The CDR3 sequence is CASSPRRTEGNQPQHF. The DNA for the CDR3 is TGTGCCAGCAGCCCACGGCGGACGGAGGGCAATCAGCCCCAGCATTTT.

The table lists this clonotype with many counts. The V gene is TRBV20-1, the J gene TRBJ2-1, with 8 bases matching TRBD2. The CDR3 contains 18 residues. V lost 0 bases and J lost 9; bases outside the gene matches: 19. The germline CDR1 and CDR2 sequences are DFQATT and SNEGSKA (reference sequence). CDR3 sequence: CSARDESFRGLVAREQFF. The CDR3 coding sequence is TGCAGTGCTAGAGATGAGTCGTTTAGGGGACTAGTCGCGCGTGAGCAGTTCTTC.

This clonotype was detected a few times. The chain carries TRBV12-3 or TRBV12-4 and TRBJ1-1, with D unresolved. Trimming shortened V by 3 bases and J by 0 bases, and 8 bases separated the two germline ends. The CDR3 runs to 14 residues. DNA of the CDR3: TGTGCCAGCAGTTTTTTGCAGATGAACACTGAAGCTTTCTTT. Its protein is CASSFLQMNTEAFF.

This rearrangement joins TRBV9 to TRBJ2-1; 8 nucleotides line up with TRBD2. This CDR3 has 16 residues. Germline CDR1 and CDR2: SGDLS and YYNGEE. V shed 2 bases and J 4 bases; nucleotides not matched to a gene: 8. CDR3 amino acids: CASSVRGSGEYNEQFF. The DNA of the CDR3 is TGTGCCAGCAGCGTCCGGGGTAGCGGGGAATACAATGAGCAGTTCTTC.

V gene TRBV6-2 or TRBV6-3 combines with J gene TRBJ2-1, with a tentative D call TRBD1 (5 bases). Germline CDR1 reads MNHEY; CDR2 reads SVGEGT. Trimming pared 8 bases from V and 2 bases from J, leaving 10 bases between. The CDR3 contains 13 residues. The CDR3 DNA reads as TGTGCCAGCGCGCAGGGCCCCTACAATGAGCAGTTCTTC. Translated, it gives CASAQGPYNEQFF.

This clonotype was found a few times. The chain carries TRBV12-3 or TRBV12-4 and TRBJ2-1; unclear D gene. The CDR3 spans 14 residues. Trimming removed 7 bases at V and 8 bases at J, with 18 bases between. The CDR3 is CASISSPAFHEQFF. The DNA of the CDR3 is TGTGCCAGCATTTCTTCACCGGCGTTCCATGAGCAGTTCTTC.

The chain couples TRBV7-9 to TRBJ2-2; the match to TRBD1 covers 7 bases. V dropped 3 bases and J dropped 15; count of bases not matched to a gene: 10. The CDR3 has 13 residues. Germline V gene sequence: CDR1 SEHNR, CDR2 FQNEAQ (reference sequence). CDR3 sequence reads: CASSFKGAQGVFF. The CDR3 DNA reads TGTGCCAGCAGCTTCAAGGGGGCACAGGGTGTGTTTTTT. Together with reference TRBV7-9 and TRBJ2-2, the CDR3 gives the full variable domain: DTGVSQNPRHKITKRGQNVTFRCDPISEHNRLYWYRQTLGQGPEFLTYFQNEAQLEKSRLLSDRFSAERPKGSFSTLEIQRTEQGDSAMYLCASSFKGAQGVFFGEGSRLTVL.

V is TRBV11-3 and J is TRBJ2-2, with D uncertain. From germline, CDR1 is SGHNT and CDR2 YENEEA. This CDR3 is 14 amino acids long. Trimming removed 5 bases from V and 5 bases from J, with 12 bases in between. The CDR3 DNA follows: TGTGCCAGCAGCCTCCTCCTGACGACCGGGGAGCTGTTTTTT. It yields the protein CASSLLLTTGELFF.

This clonotype was counted ten times or more. This sequence joins TRBV7-9 and TRBJ1-2; no firm D call. The CDR3 runs 12 residues. Trimming cost V 5 bases and J 5 bases, with 9 bases left between them. Germline loops: CDR1 SEHNR, CDR2 FQNEAQ (reference sequence). DNA of the CDR3: TGTGCCAGCAGCCTGGACGGTTATGGCTACACCTTC. Translating gives CASSLDGYGYTF.

The chain employs TRBV25-1 and TRBJ2-1; no reliable D call. From germline, CDR1 is MGHDK and CDR2 SYGVNS. This CDR3 contains 11 residues. V was clipped by 8 bases and J by 16 bases, with 18 bases between them. CDR3 DNA sequence: TGTGCCAGCGAAGCCGGCCGGAATTGCTTCTTC. Its protein product is CASEAGRNCFF.

CDR3 bases: TGTGCCAGCAGTTTAGGGGGGGCAAAGTACAATGAGCAGTTCTTC. It yields the protein CASSLGGAKYNEQFF. The chain joins TRBV12-3 or TRBV12-4 to TRBJ2-1, with D perhaps assigned TRBD1 or TRBD2 (6 bases each). Trimming took off 1 base at V and 4 bases at J, with 11 bases between the two ends. The CDR3 extends over 15 amino acids.

With respect to this clonotype: With a much larger clone just one base away, this may be a read error. The chain uses TRBV5-1 and TRBJ1-2; D gene unclear. The CDR3 loop spans 11 amino acids. Germline V gene sequence: CDR1 SGHRS, CDR2 YFSETQ. The V gene lost 6 bases and the J gene lost 4 bases, with 7 bases spanning the gap. The DNA of the CDR3 is TGCGCCAGCATGGAATCCTATGGCTACACCTTC. Its protein is CASMESYGYTF.

The chain has TRBV15 and TRBJ1-2; no firm D call. CDR3 length: 13 amino acids. V was clipped by 5 bases and J by 10 bases, with 17 bases between them. Germline CDR1 reads LNHNV; CDR2 reads YYDKDF (reference sequence). CDR3 coding DNA: TGTGCCACCAGCTCAGACCAGGACGTTGTCTACACCTTC. Protein: CATSSDQDVVYTF.

The table lists this clonotype with many counts. V usage is TRBV10-3 and J usage is TRBJ2-5; D unresolved. Looked up from germline, CDR1 is ENHRY and CDR2 is SYGVKD. The CDR3 runs 13 residues. V lost 4 bases and J lost 2, with 8 bases in between. CDR3 sequence: CAISGSEQETQYF. The CDR3 region has the DNA TGTGCCATCAGTGGCTCGGAGCAAGAGACCCAGTACTTC.

This clonotype was found many times. The chain is built from TRBV20-1 and TRBJ2-7; 10 nucleotides align to TRBD2. This CDR3 is built from 14 residues. Germline CDR1 DFQATT, CDR2 SNEGSKA (reference sequence). J lost 2 bases, V lost 3 bases, and 4 bases had no gene match. CDR3 sequence reads: CSARLAGAPYEQYF. CDR3 nucleotide sequence: TGCAGTGCTAGGCTAGCGGGGGCGCCCTACGAGCAGTACTTC.

The sample holds many counts of this clonotype. The chain is built from TRBV4-2 and TRBJ2-5; possibly TRBD1 or TRBD2 for D (5 bases each). Germline CDR1 LGHNA, CDR2 YNFKEQ. The CDR3 is 16 residues long. V lost 0 bases, J lost 0 bases, and 11 bases lay in between. The CDR3 sequence: CASSQDVGVDQETQYF. In nucleotides, the CDR3 is TGTGCCAGCAGCCAAGATGTGGGGGTTGACCAAGAGACCCAGTACTTC.

In this sample, this clonotype turned up many times. The gene calls are TRBV2 and TRBJ2-5, with D hard to call. V shed 8 bases and J shed 2 bases, with 12 bases lying between them. The CDR3 covers 13 residues. Germline V gene sequence: CDR1 SNHLY, CDR2 FYNNEI. CDR3 loop: CASLSGRQETQYF. The CDR3 coding sequence is TGTGCCAGCCTCTCCGGCCGGCAAGAGACCCAGTACTTC.

This clonotype was picked up many times. The V call is TRBV18, the J call TRBJ2-1, with TRBD2 as a possible D gene (6 bases). Trimming took 0 bases from V and 5 from J, leaving 11 bases between them. The germline V gene has CDR1 KGHSH and CDR2 LQKENI. This CDR3 contains 15 residues. In DNA form, the CDR3 reads TGTGCCAGCTCACCACCGTATCTAGCGAACAATGAGCAGTTCTTC. This gives the protein CASSPPYLANNEQFF.